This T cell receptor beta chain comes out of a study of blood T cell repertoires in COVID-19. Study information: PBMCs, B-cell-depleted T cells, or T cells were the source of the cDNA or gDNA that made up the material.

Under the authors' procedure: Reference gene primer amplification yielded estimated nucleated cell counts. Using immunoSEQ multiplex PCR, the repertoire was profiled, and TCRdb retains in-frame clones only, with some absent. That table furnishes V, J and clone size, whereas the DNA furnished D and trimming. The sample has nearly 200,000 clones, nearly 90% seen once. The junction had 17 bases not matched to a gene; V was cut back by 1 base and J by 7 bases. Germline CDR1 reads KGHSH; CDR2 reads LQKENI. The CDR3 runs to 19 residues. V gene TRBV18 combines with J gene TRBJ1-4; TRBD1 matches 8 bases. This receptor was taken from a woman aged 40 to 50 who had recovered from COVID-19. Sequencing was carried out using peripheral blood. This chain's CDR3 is CASSPLMRGTGPLVEKLFF. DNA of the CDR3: TGTGCCAGCTCACCACTGATGAGGGGGACAGGTCCTTTGGTTGAAAAACTGTTTTTT.